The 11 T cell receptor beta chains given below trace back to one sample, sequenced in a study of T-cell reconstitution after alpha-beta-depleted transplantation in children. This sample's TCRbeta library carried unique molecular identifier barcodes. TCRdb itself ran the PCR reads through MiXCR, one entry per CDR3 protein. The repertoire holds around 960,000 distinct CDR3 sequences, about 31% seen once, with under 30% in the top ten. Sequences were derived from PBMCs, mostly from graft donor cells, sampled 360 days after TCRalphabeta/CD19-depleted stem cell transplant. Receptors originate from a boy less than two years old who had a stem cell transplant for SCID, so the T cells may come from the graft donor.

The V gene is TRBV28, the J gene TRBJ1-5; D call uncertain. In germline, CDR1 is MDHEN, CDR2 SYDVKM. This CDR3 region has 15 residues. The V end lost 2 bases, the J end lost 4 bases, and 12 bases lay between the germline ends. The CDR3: CASSLSGPSNQPQHF. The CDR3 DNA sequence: TGTGCCAGCAGTTTAAGTGGGCCGTCTAATCAGCCCCAGCATTTT.

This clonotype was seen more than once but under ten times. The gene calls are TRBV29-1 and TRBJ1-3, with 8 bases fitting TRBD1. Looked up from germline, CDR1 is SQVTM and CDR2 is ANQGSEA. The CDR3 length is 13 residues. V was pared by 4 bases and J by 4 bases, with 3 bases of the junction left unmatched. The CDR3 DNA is TGCAGCGTTGGGACAGGGCGAGGAAACACCATATATTTT. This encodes CSVGTGRGNTIYF.

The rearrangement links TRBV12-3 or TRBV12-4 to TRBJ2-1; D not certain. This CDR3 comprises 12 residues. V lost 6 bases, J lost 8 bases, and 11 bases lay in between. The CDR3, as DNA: TGTGCCAGCAGACGGAGATTGGATGAGCAGTTCTTC. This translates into CASRRRLDEQFF.

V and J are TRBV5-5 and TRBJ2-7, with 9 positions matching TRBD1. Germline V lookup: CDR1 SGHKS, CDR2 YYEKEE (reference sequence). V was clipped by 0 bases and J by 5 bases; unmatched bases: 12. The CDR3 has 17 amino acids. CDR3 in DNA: TGTGCCAGCAGCTTGGCCCTTCCCCGGACAGGGGACAACGAGCAGTACTTC. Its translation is CASSLALPRTGDNEQYF.

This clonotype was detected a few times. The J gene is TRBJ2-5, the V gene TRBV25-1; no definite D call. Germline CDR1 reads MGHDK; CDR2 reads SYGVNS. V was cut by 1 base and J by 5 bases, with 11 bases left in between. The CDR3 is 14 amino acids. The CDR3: CASSEFQPHETQYF. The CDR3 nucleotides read TGTGCCAGCAGTGAATTCCAGCCCCACGAGACCCAGTACTTC.

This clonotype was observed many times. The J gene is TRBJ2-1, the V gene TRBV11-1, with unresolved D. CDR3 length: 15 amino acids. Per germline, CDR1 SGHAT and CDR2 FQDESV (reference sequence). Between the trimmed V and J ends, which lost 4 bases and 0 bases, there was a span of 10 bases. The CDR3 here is CASSSRLSSYNEQFF. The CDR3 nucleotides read TGTGCCAGCAGCTCCAGGTTGAGCTCCTACAATGAGCAGTTCTTC.

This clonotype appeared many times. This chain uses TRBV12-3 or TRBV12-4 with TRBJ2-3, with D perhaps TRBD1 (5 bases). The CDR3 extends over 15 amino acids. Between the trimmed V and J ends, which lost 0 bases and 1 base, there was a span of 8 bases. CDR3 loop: CASSLAGPRTDTQYF. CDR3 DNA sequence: TGTGCCAGCAGTTTAGCGGGGCCTCGCACAGATACGCAGTATTTT.

CDR3 in amino acids: CSASSLAGVYNEQFF. CDR3 DNA sequence: TGCAGTGCTAGTTCGCTAGCGGGAGTCTACAATGAGCAGTTCTTC. V usage is TRBV20-1 and J usage is TRBJ2-1; 10 bases map to TRBD2. The J segment lost 3 bases and the V segment lost 3 bases, leaving 5 bases of the junction unmatched. Germline loops: CDR1 DFQATT, CDR2 SNEGSKA (reference sequence). The CDR3 runs to 15 residues.

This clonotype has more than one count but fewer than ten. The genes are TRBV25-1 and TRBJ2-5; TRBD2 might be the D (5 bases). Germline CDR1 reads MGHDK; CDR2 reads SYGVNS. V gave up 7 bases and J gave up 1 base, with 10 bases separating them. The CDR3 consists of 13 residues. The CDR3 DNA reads TGTGCCAGCATGTCGGGGAGCCAAGAGACCCAGTACTTC. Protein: CASMSGSQETQYF.

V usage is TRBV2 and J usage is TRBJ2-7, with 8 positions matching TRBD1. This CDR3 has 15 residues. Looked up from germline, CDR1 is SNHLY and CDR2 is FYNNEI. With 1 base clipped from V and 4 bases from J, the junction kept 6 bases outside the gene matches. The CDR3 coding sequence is TGTGCCAGCAGTGAAGGCAGGGGGCCGATTTACGAGCAGTACTTC. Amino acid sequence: CASSEGRGPIYEQYF.

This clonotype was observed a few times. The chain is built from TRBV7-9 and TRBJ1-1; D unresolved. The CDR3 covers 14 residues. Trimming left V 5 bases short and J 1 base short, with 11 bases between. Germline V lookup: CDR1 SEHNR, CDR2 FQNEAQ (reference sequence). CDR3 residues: CASSRSPANTEAFF. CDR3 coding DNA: TGTGCCAGCAGCCGTTCCCCCGCGAACACTGAAGCTTTCTTT.